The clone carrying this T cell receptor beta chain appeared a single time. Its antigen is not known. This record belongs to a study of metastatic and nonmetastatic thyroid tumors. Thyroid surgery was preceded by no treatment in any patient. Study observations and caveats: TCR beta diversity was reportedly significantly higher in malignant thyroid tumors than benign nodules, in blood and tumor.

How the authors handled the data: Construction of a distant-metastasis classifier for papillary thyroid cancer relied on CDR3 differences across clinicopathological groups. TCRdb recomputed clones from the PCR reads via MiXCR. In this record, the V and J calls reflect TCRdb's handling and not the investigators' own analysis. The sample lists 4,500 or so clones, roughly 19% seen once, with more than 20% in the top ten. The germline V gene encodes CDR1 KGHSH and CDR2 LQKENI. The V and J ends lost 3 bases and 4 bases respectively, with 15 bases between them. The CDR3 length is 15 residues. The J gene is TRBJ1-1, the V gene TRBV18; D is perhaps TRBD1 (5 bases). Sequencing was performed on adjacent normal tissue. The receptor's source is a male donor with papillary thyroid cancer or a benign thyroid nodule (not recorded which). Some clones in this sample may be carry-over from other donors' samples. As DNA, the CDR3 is TGTGCCAGCTCACCTTCTGTAGGGGCGAGCACTGAAGCTTTCTTT. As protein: CASSPSVGASTEAFF.